The clone carrying this TCR beta chain occurred many times. Unique molecular identifiers were built into the TCRbeta library. Each CDR3 protein gets one entry after TCRdb re-called the PCR reads with MiXCR. The top ten clones hold 5% to 6% of a sample with a few hundred thousand distinct CDR3 sequences, about 8.8% of them seen once. The data were obtained in a study of T-cell reconstitution after alpha-beta-depleted transplantation in children. This material consisted of PBMCs from the stem cell graft donor, taken from the stem cell graft. The receptor comes from a human donor who donated a stem cell graft to a child with SCID.

This CDR3 reads CASSVRSSYNEQFF. The CDR3 DNA follows: TGTGCCAGCAGCGTACGTAGCTCCTACAATGAGCAGTTCTTC. This chain uses TRBV9 with TRBJ2-1, with no clear D. The V gene lost 1 base and the J gene lost 0 bases, with 5 bases spanning the gap. Germline CDR1 is SGDLS and CDR2 is YYNGEE. This CDR3 spans 14 amino acids.